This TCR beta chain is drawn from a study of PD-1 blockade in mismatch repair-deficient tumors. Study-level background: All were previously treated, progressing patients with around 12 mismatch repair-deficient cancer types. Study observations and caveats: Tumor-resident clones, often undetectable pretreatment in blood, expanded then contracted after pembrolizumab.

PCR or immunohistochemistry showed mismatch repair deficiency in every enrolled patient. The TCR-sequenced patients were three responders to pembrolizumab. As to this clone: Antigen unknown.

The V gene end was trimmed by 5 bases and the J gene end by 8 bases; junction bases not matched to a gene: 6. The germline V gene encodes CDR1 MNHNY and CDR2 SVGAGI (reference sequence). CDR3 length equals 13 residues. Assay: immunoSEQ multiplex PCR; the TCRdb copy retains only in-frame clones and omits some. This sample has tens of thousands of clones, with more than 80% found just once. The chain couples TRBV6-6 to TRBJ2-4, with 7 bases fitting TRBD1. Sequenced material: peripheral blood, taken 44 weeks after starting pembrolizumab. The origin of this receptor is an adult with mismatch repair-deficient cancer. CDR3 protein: CASSDRVGDIQYF. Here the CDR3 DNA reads TGTGCCAGCAGTGACAGGGTTGGGGACATTCAGTACTTC.